What follows is one T cell receptor (beta chain) and its context. Its cognate antigen is unknown. This CDR3 contains 12 residues. Germline V gene data show CDR1 as MNHEY and CDR2 as SVGAGI. The V end was cut by 7 bases, the J end by 6 bases, with 13 bases between. The sample originates from a study of OX40 agonist ivuxolimab in advanced cancers. Study background: Allowance was made for prior anti-PD-1, anti-PD-L1 or anti-CTLA-4 therapy, and around 44% had some.

Method: immunoSEQ multiplex PCR; TCRdb's copy keeps in-frame clones and lacks some. The table records 40,000 to 60,000 clones, about nine tenths of them present only once. Patients with a history of autoimmune disease or on systemic immunosuppression were excluded. General study points: Fewer expanded clones were found on average in CD4+ than in CD8+ T cells.

The receptor was derived from an adult with an advanced solid tumor such as melanoma, head and neck, liver or kidney cancer. The chain combines TRBV6-5 with TRBJ2-7, with a possible D match to TRBD1 (6 bases). The specimen was CD4+ or CD8+ T cells sorted from blood, collected in a trial of the OX40 agonist ivuxolimab. The CDR3 loop is CASNRGNGEQYF. The CDR3 DNA reads as TGTGCCAGCAATAGGGGGAATGGCGAGCAGTACTTC.